These 5 T cell receptor beta chains share one sample of origin, sequenced in a study of CD8 T cells in ankylosing spondylitis. TCRdb redid the calling of the 5' RACE reads with MiXCR, one entry per CDR3 protein. The sample lists more than 150,000 distinct CDR3 sequences, 15% to 20% occurring once. Source material: blood, either unsorted or a sorted T cell fraction (not recorded which). The receptor set was obtained from a male donor aged 10 to 30 with ankylosing spondylitis or in good health (not recorded which).

This clonotype was detected many times. V and J are TRBV20-1 and TRBJ2-3; 9 nucleotides match TRBD2. The V and J ends lost 3 bases and 2 bases, in that order; junction bases with no gene match: 9. From germline, CDR1 is DFQATT and CDR2 SNEGSKA (reference sequence). The CDR3 sequence is 16 residues long. The CDR3 nucleotides read TGCAGTGCTAGTCCCGGACTAGCGCAAACCACAGATACGCAGTATTTT. Translating gives CSASPGLAQTTDTQYF.

This clonotype came up a few times. The J gene is TRBJ2-1, the V gene TRBV2; TRBD2 matches at 7 bases. Losses at the gene ends were 7 bases for V and 8 bases for J; bases not matched to a gene: 8. This CDR3 is 13 amino acids long. Germline values: CDR1 SNHLY, CDR2 FYNNEI. The CDR3: CASTLGRGYEQFF. CDR3 coding DNA: TGTGCCAGCACATTAGGGAGGGGATATGAGCAGTTCTTC.

The chain has TRBV20-1 and TRBJ2-1; D perhaps matches TRBD1 (6 bases). Germline V gene sequence: CDR1 DFQATT, CDR2 SNEGSKA (reference sequence). This CDR3 is 11 amino acids long. The CDR3 DNA is TGCAGCGAAACCAGGGGCAATGAGCAGTTCTTC. Encoded protein: CSETRGNEQFF.

This clonotype was detected ten times or more. This chain's CDR3 is CASSLAPGTSYNEQFF. CDR3 bases: TGTGCCAGCAGCTTAGCGCCGGGGACCTCCTACAATGAGCAGTTCTTC. The chain combines TRBV7-7 with TRBJ2-1; D assignment may be TRBD1 or TRBD2 (5 bases each). The ends were cut back, 0 bases at V and 0 bases at J, with 9 bases in the middle. The germline V gene has CDR1 SSHAT and CDR2 FNYEAQ (reference sequence). The CDR3 has 16 amino acids.

This clonotype was observed many times. The chain combines TRBV12-3 or TRBV12-4 with TRBJ2-7, with D perhaps TRBD1 (5 bases). This CDR3 contains 15 residues. Trimming shortened V by 3 bases and J by 7 bases, and 19 bases separated the two germline ends. For the CDR3, the DNA is TGTGCCAGCAGTTTTAGGTCTCAGGGCCCTCAGGAGCAGTACTTC. Its translation: CASSFRSQGPQEQYF.